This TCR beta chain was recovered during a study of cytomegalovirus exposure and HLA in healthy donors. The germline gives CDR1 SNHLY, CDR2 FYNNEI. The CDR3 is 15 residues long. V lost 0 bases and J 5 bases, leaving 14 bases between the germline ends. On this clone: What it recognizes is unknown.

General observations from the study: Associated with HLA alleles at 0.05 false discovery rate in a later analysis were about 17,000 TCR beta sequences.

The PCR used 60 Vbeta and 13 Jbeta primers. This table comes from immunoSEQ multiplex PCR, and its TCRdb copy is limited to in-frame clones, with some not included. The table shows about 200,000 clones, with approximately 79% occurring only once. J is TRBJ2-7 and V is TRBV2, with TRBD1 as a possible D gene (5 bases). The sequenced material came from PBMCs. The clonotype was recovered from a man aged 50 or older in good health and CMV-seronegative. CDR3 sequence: CASSEATAGMDEQYF. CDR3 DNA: TGTGCCAGCAGTGAAGCGACGGCAGGGATGGACGAGCAGTACTTC.